This T cell receptor beta chain is from a study of cytomegalovirus exposure and HLA in healthy donors. Study background: Most donors, roughly 84% of a few hundred genotyped, fell in the Caucasian-associated ancestry cluster.

Study results and caveats: A prior analysis recorded that most TCR beta V segments were productive about 90% or about 30% of the time. A later examination showed that TCR association rates differed by HLA locus, with DRB1 most and HLA-C fewest. An analysis that was carried out later associated 15,000 to 20,000 TCR beta sequences with HLA alleles at 0.05 false discovery rate.

It was with 60 Vbeta and 13 Jbeta primers that the PCR ran. Here immunoSEQ multiplex PCR was the method, and the copy in TCRdb shows in-frame clones only, minus some. The sample has about 160,000 clones; about 71% are singletons. This CDR3 spans 11 amino acids. Germline V gene lookup returns CDR1 MNHEY and CDR2 SVGAGI. The V end lost 0 bases, the J end lost 13 bases, and 9 bases lay between the germline ends. As for this clone: The antigen is unknown.

The TCR comes from a woman in her twenties or thirties in good health and CMV-seronegative. The rearrangement uses TRBV6-5 and TRBJ2-5, with D tentatively TRBD1 (5 bases). The sample taken for sequencing was PBMCs. CDR3 loop: CASSYSGVLYF. In DNA form, the CDR3 reads TGTGCCAGCAGTTACTCAGGGGTTCTGTACTTC.